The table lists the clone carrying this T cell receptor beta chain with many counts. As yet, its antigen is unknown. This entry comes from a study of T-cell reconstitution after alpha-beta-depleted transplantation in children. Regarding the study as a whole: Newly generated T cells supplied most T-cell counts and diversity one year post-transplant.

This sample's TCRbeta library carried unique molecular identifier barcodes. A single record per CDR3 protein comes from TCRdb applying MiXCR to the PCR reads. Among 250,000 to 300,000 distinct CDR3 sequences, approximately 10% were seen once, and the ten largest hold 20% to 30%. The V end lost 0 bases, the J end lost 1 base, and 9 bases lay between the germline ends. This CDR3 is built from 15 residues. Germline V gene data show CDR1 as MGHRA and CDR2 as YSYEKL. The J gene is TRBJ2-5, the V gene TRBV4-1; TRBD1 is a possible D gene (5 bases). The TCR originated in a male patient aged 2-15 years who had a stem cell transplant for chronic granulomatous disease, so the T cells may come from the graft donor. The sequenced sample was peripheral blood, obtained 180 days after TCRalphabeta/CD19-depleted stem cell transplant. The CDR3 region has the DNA TGCGCCAGCAGCCAAGATGGACACGTCCAAGAGACCCAGTACTTC. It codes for CASSQDGHVQETQYF.